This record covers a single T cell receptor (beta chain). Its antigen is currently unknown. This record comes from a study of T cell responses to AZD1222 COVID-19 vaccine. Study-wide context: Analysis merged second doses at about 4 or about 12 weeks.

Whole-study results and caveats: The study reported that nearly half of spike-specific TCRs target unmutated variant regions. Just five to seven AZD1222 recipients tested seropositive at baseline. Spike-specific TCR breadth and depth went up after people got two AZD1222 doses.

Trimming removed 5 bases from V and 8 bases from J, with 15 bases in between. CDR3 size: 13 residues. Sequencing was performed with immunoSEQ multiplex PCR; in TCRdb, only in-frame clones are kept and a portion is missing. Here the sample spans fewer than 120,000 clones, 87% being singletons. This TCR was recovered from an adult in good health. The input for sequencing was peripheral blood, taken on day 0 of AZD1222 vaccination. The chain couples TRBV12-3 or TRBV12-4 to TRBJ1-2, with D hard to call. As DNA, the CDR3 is TGTGCCAGCAGTCACAACCCCGTCGACGGCTACACCTTC. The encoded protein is CASSHNPVDGYTF.